In its sample, the clone carrying this T cell receptor beta chain was seen many times. Its antigen is currently unknown. The sample is drawn from a study of neurological immune-mediated disorders. Unsorted libraries were generated from 2 million PBMCs held at -80 degrees C. Notes on the study in general: TCR-beta repertoires seemed private in all groups, with no expanded CDR3 amino acid sequences shared. Falling below healthy controls, multiple sclerosis showed the least TCR clonal expansion, while HTLV-1-associated myelopathy showed the most.

5'RACE with 10-nucleotide random UMIs produced the cDNA. TCRdb re-analysed the 5' RACE reads in MiXCR, keeping a single row per CDR3 protein. The sample includes around 32,000 distinct CDR3 sequences, over 10% of them seen just once. In germline, CDR1 is SGHTA, CDR2 FQGNSA. The V segment lost 0 bases and the J segment 6 bases; nucleotides outside the gene matches: 8. The CDR3 is 17 amino acids. This chain connects TRBV7-2 to TRBJ1-6; TRBD1 agrees at 7 bases. The clonotype originates from a woman aged 55-75 years in good health. The material sequenced was PBMCs. As DNA, the CDR3 is TGTGCCAGCAGCTTAGCCGGGACAGAATTACCTAATTCACCCCTCCACTTT. Translating gives CASSLAGTELPNSPLHF.